These 21 T cell receptor beta chains were sequenced from one sample in a study of blood T cell repertoires in COVID-19. Sequencing was performed with immunoSEQ multiplex PCR; in TCRdb, only in-frame clones are kept and a portion is missing. The sample has under 110,000 clones, approximately 81% seen once. Material for sequencing was peripheral blood. Receptor source: an older woman with active or convalescent COVID-19.

The count of this clone is one. The V call is TRBV3-1 (or the pseudogene TRBV3-2), the J call TRBJ2-1; tentatively, D is TRBD1 (6 bases). The germline V gene encodes CDR1 LGHDT and CDR2 YNNKEL (reference sequence). V dropped 4 bases and J dropped 6 bases, with 19 bases sitting between them. The CDR3 loop spans 16 amino acids. CDR3 nucleotide sequence: TGTGCCAGCAGCCGCTCCAACTTCCGGGACACCAATGAGCAGTTCTTC. Amino acids: CASSRSNFRDTNEQFF.

This chain connects TRBV9 to TRBJ2-7; the match to TRBD2 covers 8 bases. CDR3 length: 14 amino acids. The ends lost 0 bases at V and 5 bases at J; junction bases unmatched: 4. In germline, CDR1 is SGDLS, CDR2 YYNGEE. The CDR3 loop reads CASSVDPAGDEQYF. The CDR3 DNA is TGTGCCAGCAGCGTAGATCCAGCGGGGGACGAGCAGTACTTC. The full variable domain, completed using reference TRBV9 and TRBJ2-7, is DSGVTQTPKHLITATGQRVTLRCSPRSGDLSVYWYQQSLDQGLQFLIQYYNGEERAKGNILERFSAQQFPDLHSELNLSSLELGDSALYFCASSVDPAGDEQYFGPGTRLTVT.

The genes are TRBV5-6 and TRBJ1-5; no clear D gene. The V and J ends lost 2 bases and 3 bases respectively, with 9 bases between them. CDR1 is SGHDT and CDR2 is YYEEEE in the germline V gene. This CDR3 is built from 14 residues. The CDR3 loop is CASSFHGYNQPQHF. CDR3 DNA sequence: TGTGCCAGCAGCTTTCACGGGTACAATCAGCCCCAGCATTTT. Filled out from reference TRBV5-6 and TRBJ1-5, the complete variable domain reads DAGVTQSPTHLIKTRGQQVTLRCSPKSGHDTVSWYQQALGQGPQFIFQYYEEEERQRGNFPDRFSGHQFPNYSSELNVNALLLGDSALYLCASSFHGYNQPQHFGDGTRLSIL.

The V and J genes are TRBV7-6 and TRBJ2-2; 7 bases match TRBD1. With V trimmed by 5 bases and J by 4 bases, 7 bases remained unmatched. This CDR3 comprises 15 residues. Germline V gene sequence: CDR1 SGHVS, CDR2 FNYEAQ. The CDR3 DNA is TGTGCCAGCAGCCCCCGGGCAGGGGGCACCGGGGAGCTGTTTTTT. This sequence encodes CASSPRAGGTGELFF.

The V gene is TRBV11-3, the J gene TRBJ1-1; D is undetermined. Trimming removed 5 bases from V and 0 bases from J, with 19 bases in between. The CDR3 extends over 17 amino acids. Germline V CDR1 and CDR2: SGHNT, YENEEA. The CDR3: CASSTPGGFTVNTEAFF. The CDR3 DNA reads TGTGCCAGCAGCACCCCAGGTGGGTTTACTGTGAACACTGAAGCTTTCTTT.

This chain uses TRBV4-3 with TRBJ1-1; D unresolved. This CDR3 contains 13 residues. V gave up 6 bases and J gave up 4 bases, with 12 bases separating them. The germline CDR1 and CDR2 sequences are LGHNA and YSLEER. CDR3 sequence reads: CASSVGRGTEAFF. Written as DNA, the CDR3 is TGCGCCAGCAGTGTCGGCCGGGGCACTGAAGCTTTCTTT.

The J gene is TRBJ1-2, the V gene TRBV6-2 or TRBV6-3; 8 bases match TRBD1. The CDR3 extends over 16 amino acids. The V and J ends lost 6 bases and 2 bases, in that order; junction bases with no gene match: 11. Germline V gives CDR1 MNHEY, CDR2 SVGEGT. CDR3 bases: TGTGCCAGCAGCAGAATCTCGGACAGGGACAACTATGGCTACACCTTC. Its translation: CASSRISDRDNYGYTF.

This clone was counted a few times. This chain joins TRBV6-2 or TRBV6-3 and TRBJ2-7; unclear D gene. V was clipped by 5 bases and J by 0 bases, with 8 bases between them. This CDR3 has 13 amino acids. In germline, CDR1 is MNHEY, CDR2 SVGEGT. The CDR3 DNA follows: TGTGCCAGCAGTCCCGCGAGCTCCTACGAGCAGTACTTC. Translating it yields CASSPASSYEQYF.

This clone was picked up one time. The rearrangement links TRBV5-6 to TRBJ1-2, with D hard to call. The CDR3 sequence is 14 residues long. The germline V and J ends were trimmed by 0 bases and 4 bases, with 10 bases remaining between them. CDR1 and CDR2 (germline): SGHDT, YYEEEE. The CDR3 DNA sequence: TGTGCCAGCAGCTTGGTTGAGAGGTCCTATGGCTACACCTTC. This codes for CASSLVERSYGYTF.

The chain has TRBV30 and TRBJ1-5; D not certain. The CDR3 covers 13 residues. CDR1 is GTSNPN and CDR2 is SVGIG in the germline V gene (reference sequence). V lost 0 bases, J lost 6 bases, and 9 bases lay in between. CDR3 amino acids: CAWSVEGSQPQHF. The CDR3 region has the DNA TGTGCCTGGAGTGTAGAGGGATCTCAGCCCCAGCATTTT.

This sequence joins TRBV12-5 and TRBJ2-1; D remains unclear. CDR1 LGHNT and CDR2 FRNRAP come from the germline V gene. The CDR3 loop spans 15 amino acids. Trimming stripped 4 bases from V and 8 bases from J, with 18 bases between. For the CDR3, the DNA is TGTGCTAGTGGTTCGAGAAACATAGTAGCCGATGAGCAGTTCTTC. The encoded protein is CASGSRNIVADEQFF.

V gene TRBV7-9 combines with J gene TRBJ2-5, with D unclear. CDR1 and CDR2 from the germline V gene are SEHNR and FQNEAQ (reference sequence). Trimming removed 2 bases at V and 5 bases at J, with 6 bases between. CDR3 length equals 12 residues. CDR3 coding DNA: TGTGCCAGCAGCTTATTGGCCGAGACCCAGTACTTC. It specifies CASSLLAETQYF. Filled out from reference TRBV7-9 and TRBJ2-5, the complete variable domain reads DTGVSQNPRHKITKRGQNVTFRCDPISEHNRLYWYRQTLGQGPEFLTYFQNEAQLEKSRLLSDRFSAERPKGSFSTLEIQRTEQGDSAMYLCASSLLAETQYFGPGTRLLVL.

This clone was seen a few times. The V gene is TRBV7-2, the J gene TRBJ1-2, with 7 bases that match TRBD1. There are 14 residues in the CDR3. In germline, CDR1 is SGHTA, CDR2 FQGNSA. The junction had 5 bases not matched to a gene; V was cut back by 3 bases and J by 4 bases. The CDR3 region has the DNA TGTGCCAGCAGCTTTCGACAGGGTATCTATGGCTACACCTTC. This encodes CASSFRQGIYGYTF. The variable domain in full, with the rest retrieved from reference TRBV7-2 and TRBJ1-2, is GAGVSQSPSNKVTEKGKDVELRCDPISGHTALYWYRQSLGQGLEFLIYFQGNSAPDKSGLPSDRFSAERTGGSVSTLTIQRTQQEDSAVYLCASSFRQGIYGYTFGSGTRLTVV.

This clone was detected only once. The chain is built from TRBV7-9 and TRBJ2-5, with 12 nucleotides matching TRBD2. Trimming at V came to 6 bases and at J to 5 bases, leaving 7 bases not matched to a gene. The CDR3 length is 15 residues. The germline V gene has CDR1 SEHNR and CDR2 FQNEAQ (reference sequence). The CDR3 loop reads CASRLTSGSAETQYF. CDR3 DNA: TGTGCCAGCAGACTGACTAGCGGGAGTGCGGAGACCCAGTACTTC.

The V gene is TRBV7-6, the J gene TRBJ1-5; no firm D call. The ends were cut back, 5 bases at V and 0 bases at J, with 17 bases in the middle. The germline V gene encodes CDR1 SGHVS and CDR2 FNYEAQ. There are 17 residues in the CDR3. Here the CDR3 DNA reads TGTGCCAGCAGCCCAAGACACCGTTCCTATAGCAATCAGCCCCAGCATTTT. It yields the protein CASSPRHRSYSNQPQHF.

The rearrangement links TRBV27 to TRBJ2-3, with a possible D match to TRBD2 (5 bases). This CDR3 spans 13 amino acids. Between the trimmed V and J ends, which lost 2 bases and 4 bases, there was a span of 7 bases. Looked up from germline, CDR1 is MNHEY and CDR2 is SMNVEV (reference sequence). CDR3 loop: CASSLGRADTQYF. As DNA, the CDR3 is TGTGCCAGCAGTTTAGGGAGAGCAGATACGCAGTATTTT.

This chain connects TRBV24-1 to TRBJ2-3; TRBD1 aligns across 8 bases. The CDR3 sequence is 16 residues long. V trimming: 4 bases; J trimming: 4 bases; junction bases outside the gene matches: 9. Germline CDR1 is KGHDR and CDR2 is SFDVKD. CDR3 sequence reads: CATSDSGQGNADTQYF. For the CDR3, the DNA is TGTGCCACCAGTGACTCTGGACAGGGTAACGCAGATACGCAGTATTTT.

The chain combines TRBV6-6 with TRBJ2-2; 10 bases align to TRBD2. Trimming cost V 5 bases and J 2 bases; bases outside gene matches: 11. Per germline, CDR1 MNHNY and CDR2 SVGAGI (reference sequence). The CDR3 runs 18 residues. This CDR3 reads CASSPGLARTSNTGELFF. In nucleotides, the CDR3 is TGTGCCAGCAGTCCGGGACTAGCGAGAACTAGTAACACCGGGGAGCTGTTTTTT.

This chain links TRBV9 with TRBJ2-7; TRBD1 aligns across 7 bases. In germline, CDR1 is SGDLS, CDR2 YYNGEE. The CDR3 totals 14 residues. Unmatched junction bases numbered 5, after V lost 1 base and J lost 4 bases. The CDR3 reads CASSVSTGEYEQYF. Here the CDR3 DNA reads TGTGCCAGCAGCGTAAGCACAGGGGAATACGAGCAGTACTTC.

This clone was picked up a small number of times. This chain connects TRBV7-2 to TRBJ1-6; D might be TRBD1 (6 bases). Trimming shortened V by 1 base and J by 7 bases, and 17 bases separated the two germline ends. This CDR3 region has 17 residues. Germline loops: CDR1 SGHTA, CDR2 FQGNSA. The CDR3 region has the DNA TGTGCCAGCAGCTTAGTCTCGGTACAAGGGGGAAATTCACCCCTCCACTTT. Its protein is CASSLVSVQGGNSPLHF.

This CDR3 reads CASRPGQGARTEAFF. The CDR3 DNA follows: TGTGCCAGCAGACCTGGACAGGGGGCGAGGACTGAAGCTTTCTTT. The chain uses TRBV2 and TRBJ1-1, with 11 positions matching TRBD1. The CDR3 length is 15 residues. Germline V gene data show CDR1 as SNHLY and CDR2 as FYNNEI. With V trimmed by 6 bases and J by 5 bases, 8 bases remained unmatched.